This T cell receptor beta chain is from a study of cytomegalovirus exposure and HLA in healthy donors. CDR3 length: 14 residues. J gave up 8 bases and V 4 bases, and 3 bases lay outside the gene matches. The V gene's germline CDR1 is SGHVS and CDR2 FNYEAQ. This clone was recorded only once. Its antigen is unidentified. Study results and limitations: Earlier analysis looked at TCR beta V segments, and most were productive about 87% or about 30% of the time. Available immune exposure information was restricted to CMV serostatus only.

The PCR employed 60 Vbeta primers together with 13 Jbeta primers. Generated by immunoSEQ multiplex PCR, the TCRdb table keeps only in-frame clones and is missing some. The profile shows more than 110,000 clones, around 73% of them singletons. The TCR comes from a middle-aged woman in good health and CMV-seronegative. This chain links TRBV7-6 with TRBJ1-4; TRBD1 matches at 11 bases. Sequences were obtained from PBMCs. The CDR3 coding sequence is TGTGCCAGCAGCTGGACAGGGGGCCGGGAAAAACTGTTTTTT. Its translation: CASSWTGGREKLFF.